Each of the 28 T cell receptor beta chains below was sequenced from the same sample in a study of siplizumab effects on memory and regulatory T cells (dated by TCRdb to about 2019). The method was the immunoSEQ multiplex PCR assay. TCRdb's version of the immuneACCESS table is confined to in-frame rearrangements and falls short of the full clone set. An unresolved V gene accounts for under half of the shortfall where checked; the remainder is of unknown origin. The table for this sample lists over 100,000 clones; around nine tenths of them were counted only once. The top ten clonotypes cover around 1.1% of the sample. Sequencing was performed on CD4+ T cells sorted from blood. These receptors all come from a human donor in good health.

This sequence joins TRBV10-3 and TRBJ1-1; 9 bases map to TRBD1. V lost 6 bases, J lost 7 bases, and 12 bases stayed unmatched. The CDR3 has 15 residues. Germline assignment: CDR1 ENHRY and CDR2 SYGVKD. The CDR3 region has the DNA TGTGCCATCAGCTCCGGGACAGGGAGTTCCTTTGAAGCTTTCTTT. Amino acid sequence: CAISSGTGSSFEAFF.

V gene TRBV6-4 combines with J gene TRBJ1-2; D gene ambiguous. The V end lost 3 bases, the J end lost 8 bases, and 10 bases lay between the germline ends. The length of the CDR3 is 12 residues. CDR1 and CDR2 from the germline V gene are MRHNA and SNTAGT. The CDR3 spells CASSEGAGGYTF. The CDR3 DNA is TGTGCCAGCAGTGAGGGAGCGGGAGGCTACACCTTC.

This chain connects TRBV19 to TRBJ2-2, with TRBD2 matching 8 bases. The junction had 4 bases not matched to a gene; V was cut back by 3 bases and J by 4 bases. CDR1 LNHDA and CDR2 SQIVND come from the germline V gene (reference sequence). The CDR3 loop spans 15 amino acids. The CDR3 DNA sequence: TGTGCCAGTAGTATGACGGGAGGGATCACCGGGGAGCTGTTTTTT. Its protein product is CASSMTGGITGELFF. Full variable domain (rest looked up from reference TRBV19 and TRBJ2-2): DGGITQSPKYLFRKEGQNVTLSCEQNLNHDAMYWYRQDPGQGLRLIYYSQIVNDFQKGDIAEGYSVSREKKESFPLTVTSAQKNPTAFYLCASSMTGGITGELFFGEGSRLTVL.

The J gene is TRBJ2-7, the V gene TRBV4-2; TRBD1 might be the D (6 bases). The CDR3 is made up of 17 amino acids. CDR1 is LGHNA and CDR2 is YNFKEQ in the germline V gene. V was trimmed by 1 base and J by 2 bases, leaving 18 bases between them. The CDR3 loop reads CASSQGTDYKPTYEQYF. CDR3 nucleotides: TGTGCCAGCAGCCAAGGGACAGACTACAAACCTACCTACGAGCAGTACTTC.

V and J are TRBV27 and TRBJ2-3; the match to TRBD2 covers 7 bases. Looked up from germline, CDR1 is MNHEY and CDR2 is SMNVEV (reference sequence). The junction had 11 bases not matched to a gene; V was cut back by 5 bases and J by 6 bases. This CDR3 is built from 15 residues. The CDR3 DNA reads TGTGCCAGCAGTAGCGGGGAGATACACACTGATACGCAGTATTTT. As protein: CASSSGEIHTDTQYF.

V is TRBV25-1 and J is TRBJ2-5; D might be TRBD2 (6 bases). The V and J ends lost 8 bases and 0 bases respectively, with 19 bases between them. Per the germline V gene, CDR1 is MGHDK and CDR2 is SYGVNS. This CDR3 region has 16 residues. CDR3 nucleotide sequence: TGTGCCAGCTCCCGACGGGGGAGGCCCAACCAAGAGACCCAGTACTTC. This translates into CASSRRGRPNQETQYF.

V and J are TRBV15 and TRBJ1-1; unclear D gene. Germline V gives CDR1 LNHNV, CDR2 YYDKDF (reference sequence). The CDR3 loop spans 12 amino acids. Between the trimmed V and J ends, which lost 1 base and 7 bases, there was a span of 7 bases. CDR3 in amino acids: CATSRVGLEAFF. For the CDR3, the DNA is TGTGCCACCAGCAGAGTAGGTCTTGAAGCTTTCTTT.

This chain's CDR3 is CASSSRAYTDTQYF. In DNA form, the CDR3 reads TGTGCCAGCAGCTCGCGGGCCTACACAGATACGCAGTATTTT. The gene calls are TRBV6-4 and TRBJ2-3, with a tentative D call TRBD2 (5 bases). This CDR3 has 14 amino acids. The germline V gene encodes CDR1 MRHNA and CDR2 SNTAGT. Trimming removed 6 bases from V and 2 bases from J, with 12 bases in between.

The chain couples TRBV11-1 to TRBJ1-1; D might be TRBD1 (5 bases). The germline V gene encodes CDR1 SGHAT and CDR2 FQDESV (reference sequence). V was cut by 3 bases and J by 0 bases, with 11 bases left in between. This CDR3 comprises 15 residues. CDR3 bases: TGTGCCAGCAGCTTGACCGACAGAATGAACACTGAAGCTTTCTTT. Translated: CASSLTDRMNTEAFF.

The V and J genes are TRBV5-6 and TRBJ1-2; D remains unclear. The CDR3 extends over 14 amino acids. V was cut by 5 bases and J by 4 bases, with 15 bases left in between. From germline, CDR1 is SGHDT and CDR2 YYEEEE. The CDR3 region is CASRTVDRLYGYTF. CDR3 nucleotides: TGTGCCAGCAGAACCGTCGACCGCCTCTATGGCTACACCTTC.

The V and J genes are TRBV7-9 and TRBJ2-7; TRBD2 aligns across 7 bases. Trimming at V came to 3 bases and at J to 0 bases, leaving 2 bases not matched to a gene. CDR3 length: 14 amino acids. Germline CDR1 reads SEHNR; CDR2 reads FQNEAQ (reference sequence). CDR3 nucleotides: TGTGCCAGCAGCTTTGGCGGGAGCTCCTACGAGCAGTACTTC. Translated, it gives CASSFGGSSYEQYF.

This clone was seen only once. This chain uses TRBV28 with TRBJ1-5; D gene unclear. Germline V gives CDR1 MDHEN, CDR2 SYDVKM. The CDR3 runs 14 residues. Trimming shortened V by 3 bases and J by 3 bases, and 9 bases separated the two germline ends. CDR3 sequence (DNA): TGTGCCAGCAGTTTTCATGGGGTCAATCAGCCCCAGCATTTT. Translated, it gives CASSFHGVNQPQHF.

V is TRBV11-2 and J is TRBJ2-4; D ambiguous. CDR1 is SGHAT and CDR2 is FQNNGV in the germline V gene. CDR3 length equals 14 residues. V lost 5 bases, J lost 0 bases, and 8 bases lay in between. The CDR3 reads CASSPQLAKNIQYF. CDR3 sequence (DNA): TGTGCCAGCAGCCCTCAGCTAGCCAAAAACATTCAGTACTTC. Variable domain in full (rest from reference TRBV11-2 and TRBJ2-4): EAGVAQSPRYKIIEKRQSVAFWCNPISGHATLYWYQQILGQGPKLLIQFQNNGVVDDSQLPKDRFSAERLKGVDSTLKIQPAKLEDSAVYLCASSPQLAKNIQYFGAGTRLSVL.

This clone occurred once. One end of the junction does not line up with germline, which may come from a read error. The rearrangement joins TRBV19 to TRBJ1-1; TRBD1 might be the D (5 bases). The germline gives CDR1 LNHDA, CDR2 SQIVND (reference sequence). The CDR3 totals 14 residues. The CDR3 DNA is TGTGCCAGTACCAAACAAAGGGGATGGGGTGAAACTTTCTTT. Translating it yields CASTKQRGWGETFF.

This chain links TRBV11-3 with TRBJ2-1; D perhaps matches TRBD2 (5 bases). The CDR3 loop spans 15 amino acids. From germline, CDR1 is SGHNT and CDR2 YENEEA. Trimming cost V 1 base and J 0 bases, with 7 bases left between them. In nucleotides, the CDR3 is TGTGCCAGCAGCTTAGGGACTTACTCCTACAATGAGCAGTTCTTC. Translated: CASSLGTYSYNEQFF.

V and J are TRBV5-1 and TRBJ1-2; D is unclear. The V gene lost 2 bases and the J gene lost 6 bases, with 5 bases spanning the gap. Germline V gene sequence: CDR1 SGHRS, CDR2 YFSETQ. CDR3 length: 11 residues. The CDR3 here is CASSFGDGYTF. CDR3 DNA: TGCGCCAGCAGCTTCGGGGATGGCTACACCTTC. Full variable domain (rest looked up from reference TRBV5-1 and TRBJ1-2): KAGVTQTPRYLIKTRGQQVTLSCSPISGHRSVSWYQQTPGQGLQFLFEYFSETQRNKGNFPGRFSGRQFSNSRSEMNVSTLELGDSALYLCASSFGDGYTFGSGTRLTVV.

The rearrangement joins TRBV6-4 to TRBJ2-2, with 11 positions matching TRBD2. V lost 4 bases and J lost 5; bases outside the gene matches: 0. Germline values: CDR1 MRHNA, CDR2 SNTAGT. The CDR3 is 14 amino acids. CDR3 sequence: CASSGLAGTGELFF. The DNA of the CDR3 is TGTGCCAGCAGTGGACTAGCGGGGACCGGGGAGCTGTTTTTT.

This chain links TRBV6-5 with TRBJ2-2; D unclear. Germline values: CDR1 MNHEY, CDR2 SVGAGI. V lost 6 bases, J lost 3 bases, and 11 bases lay in between. CDR3 length: 14 amino acids. The chain's CDR3 is CASRKGGDTGELFF. In DNA form, the CDR3 reads TGTGCCAGCAGGAAGGGTGGGGACACCGGGGAGCTGTTTTTT.

This sequence joins TRBV14 and TRBJ2-1; D uncertain. The CDR3 has 12 residues. Trimming removed 3 bases at V and 12 bases at J, with 12 bases between. Germline CDR1 SGHDN, CDR2 FVKESK. The DNA for the CDR3 is TGTGCCAGCAGCCAGACTCCCCGTGGGCAGTTCTTC. Translating it yields CASSQTPRGQFF.

The chain joins TRBV9 to TRBJ2-5; TRBD1 aligns across 8 bases. V was clipped by 0 bases and J by 7 bases; unmatched bases: 5. The CDR3 loop spans 14 amino acids. The germline V gene encodes CDR1 SGDLS and CDR2 YYNGEE. The CDR3 is CASSVGQGAWTQYF. The DNA for the CDR3 is TGTGCCAGCAGCGTAGGTCAGGGGGCTTGGACCCAGTACTTC. Full variable domain (outside the CDR3, taken from reference TRBV9 and TRBJ2-5): DSGVTQTPKHLITATGQRVTLRCSPRSGDLSVYWYQQSLDQGLQFLIQYYNGEERAKGNILERFSAQQFPDLHSELNLSSLELGDSALYFCASSVGQGAWTQYFGPGTRLLVL.

The chain links TRBV28 to TRBJ1-5, with D possibly being TRBD1 (6 bases). The CDR3 covers 13 residues. Germline CDR1 MDHEN, CDR2 SYDVKM. Trimming took 4 bases from V and 5 from J, leaving 9 bases between them. The CDR3 nucleotides are TGTGCCAGCAGTTCAGGGGTCTATCAGCCCCAGCATTTT. Translating it yields CASSSGVYQPQHF.

The rearrangement links TRBV14 to TRBJ2-1; D unclear. Trimming pared 0 bases from V and 1 base from J, leaving 13 bases between. In germline, CDR1 is SGHDN, CDR2 FVKESK. The CDR3 spans 17 residues. The CDR3 sequence: CASSQDPSGFSYNEQFF. The CDR3 DNA reads TGTGCCAGCAGCCAAGACCCGAGTGGGTTTTCCTACAATGAGCAGTTCTTC.

J is TRBJ2-2 and V is TRBV5-1, with 7 bases that match TRBD1. Per germline, CDR1 SGHRS and CDR2 YFSETQ. The J segment lost 6 bases and the V segment lost 4 bases, leaving 3 bases of the junction unmatched. The CDR3 extends over 13 amino acids. CDR3 sequence (DNA): TGCGCCAGCAGCCATGGGACAGCCGGGGAGCTGTTTTTT. This encodes CASSHGTAGELFF.

The J gene is TRBJ2-1, the V gene TRBV6-4, with 7 bases matching TRBD2. J gave up 2 bases and V 2 bases, and 3 bases lay outside the gene matches. This CDR3 comprises 15 residues. CDR1 MRHNA and CDR2 SNTAGT come from the germline V gene. In DNA, the CDR3 is TGTGCCAGCAGTGACCTGGCGGGAGCCTACAATGAGCAGTTCTTC. Translating gives CASSDLAGAYNEQFF.

CDR3 bases: TGTGCCAGCAGACGCTCACCCACAGGGATAGGGAACTACGAGCAGTACTTC. This translates into CASRRSPTGIGNYEQYF. The V and J genes are TRBV27 and TRBJ2-7; a possible D gene is TRBD1 (6 bases). This CDR3 is 17 amino acids long. Looked up from germline, CDR1 is MNHEY and CDR2 is SMNVEV (reference sequence). Trimming removed 6 bases at V and 3 bases at J, with 24 bases between.

This chain connects TRBV7-6 to TRBJ2-7, with TRBD1 identical over 7 bases. V dropped 1 base and J dropped 3; count of bases not matched to a gene: 6. Germline lookup yields CDR1 SGHVS and CDR2 FNYEAQ. The CDR3 consists of 15 residues. The CDR3 region is CASSLEPGQFYEQYF. The CDR3 nucleotides read TGTGCCAGCAGCTTAGAGCCGGGACAGTTCTACGAGCAGTACTTC.

This chain joins TRBV11-2 and TRBJ2-5; D is unclear. Trimming removed 2 bases from V and 4 bases from J, with 5 bases in between. Germline CDR1 SGHAT, CDR2 FQNNGV. This CDR3 spans 12 amino acids. The CDR3 bases are TGTGCCAGCAGCTTACCTAGAGAGACCCAGTACTTC. Protein product: CASSLPRETQYF.

This chain connects TRBV10-3 to TRBJ1-1; D gene unclear. Germline lookup yields CDR1 ENHRY and CDR2 SYGVKD. V shed 4 bases and J shed 5 bases, with 8 bases lying between them. CDR3 size: 12 residues. CDR3 DNA: TGTGCCATCAGTGTGAGAGAAACTGAAGCTTTCTTT. Protein product: CAISVRETEAFF.